These T cell receptor beta chains were read from a single sample in a study of T cells in Graves' hyperthyroidism and ophthalmopathy. TCRdb called the multiplex PCR reads again in MiXCR, with one record for every CDR3 protein. The profile shows 200,000 to 250,000 distinct CDR3 sequences, approximately 16% of them singletons. Sample: blood. All receptors derive from a man aged 35-49 years with Graves' hyperthyroidism. The CDR3 runs from the conserved cysteine through the conserved F or W.

v_gene: TRBV5-5
CDR3aa: CASSFRLQSADYGYTF

v_gene: TRBV28
CDR3aa: CASSSTLYEQYF

v_gene: TRBV4-3
CDR3aa: CASSQELGATDTQYF

v_gene: TRBV7-9
CDR3aa: CASYLSGFNEQFF

v_gene: TRBV7-2
CDR3aa: CASSLAGQGTNTGELFF

v_gene: TRBV7-2
CDR3aa: CASSAGPGSDEKLFF

v_gene: TRBV18
CDR3aa: CASSPPQVRGRHEQYF

v_gene: TRBV5-4
CDR3aa: CASSSRDRDSYEQYF

v_gene: TRBV20-1
CDR3aa: CSAARTAGNTIYF

v_gene: TRBV28
CDR3aa: CASSDRGISNQPQHF

v_gene: TRBV11-2
CDR3aa: CASSNLDGGTQYF

v_gene: TRBV7-3
CDR3aa: CASSPPSGGAGEQFF

v_gene: TRBV7-9
CDR3aa: CASSPETGGQDNEQFF

v_gene: TRBV12-3/TRBV12-4
CDR3aa: CASANEKLFF

v_gene: TRBV20-1
CDR3aa: CSATTENLRTEAFF

v_gene: TRBV5-1
CDR3aa: CASSLGYGYEQYF

v_gene: TRBV20-1
CDR3aa: CSARLATNEKLFF

v_gene: TRBV6-1
CDR3aa: CASSEPGTGGTETQYF

v_gene: TRBV3-1
CDR3aa: CASSPGQGEDTQYF

v_gene: TRBV4-3
CDR3aa: CASSQDRQGINNEQFF

v_gene: TRBV29-1
CDR3aa: CSVQALNEQYF

v_gene: TRBV28
CDR3aa: CASSSGTANTGELFF

v_gene: TRBV5-1
CDR3aa: CASSDGDTEAFF

v_gene: TRBV9
CDR3aa: CASSTTGGPNTEAFF

v_gene: TRBV28
CDR3aa: CASRPIYRVRGYTF

v_gene: TRBV6-2/TRBV6-3
CDR3aa: CASSYPIGSPGLAGGPDNEQFF

v_gene: TRBV6-1
CDR3aa: CATVDRDHTQYF

v_gene: TRBV28
CDR3aa: CASSLSTATFF

v_gene: TRBV7-9
CDR3aa: CASSLAASGGYEQYF

v_gene: TRBV20-1
CDR3aa: CSARGDPSSYEQYF

v_gene: TRBV5-8
CDR3aa: CASSLVRGNTGELFF

v_gene: TRBV4-3
CDR3aa: CASSLTGRVDGNEQFF

v_gene: TRBV5-1
CDR3aa: CASSAGWGEQYF

v_gene: TRBV2
CDR3aa: CASSEAYINQPQHF

v_gene: TRBV30
CDR3aa: CAWGGMLWPEERETSPLHF

v_gene: TRBV27
CDR3aa: CASRQGQNSNQPQHF

v_gene: TRBV2
CDR3aa: CASKQGSGDQPQHF

v_gene: TRBV27
CDR3aa: CASKDPGVSGNTIYF

v_gene: TRBV2
CDR3aa: CASSEAGLSYGYTF

v_gene: TRBV7-8
CDR3aa: CASSLDGYSGNTIYF